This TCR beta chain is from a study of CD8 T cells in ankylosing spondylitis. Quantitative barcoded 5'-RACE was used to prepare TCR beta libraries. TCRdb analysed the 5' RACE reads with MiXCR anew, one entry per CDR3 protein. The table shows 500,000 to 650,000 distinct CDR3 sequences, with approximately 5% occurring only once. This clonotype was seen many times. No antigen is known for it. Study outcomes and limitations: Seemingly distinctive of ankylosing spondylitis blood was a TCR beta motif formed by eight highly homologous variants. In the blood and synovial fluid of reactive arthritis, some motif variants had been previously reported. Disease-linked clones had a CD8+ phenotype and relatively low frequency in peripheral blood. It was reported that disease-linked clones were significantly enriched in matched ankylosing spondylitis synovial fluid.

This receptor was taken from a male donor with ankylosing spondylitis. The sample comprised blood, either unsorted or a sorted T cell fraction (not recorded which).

CDR3 DNA sequence: TGTGCCTCCGGAGGGGGCCCTTACAATGAGCAGTTCTTC. Encoded protein: CASGGGPYNEQFF. The chain couples TRBV11-2 to TRBJ2-1; possible D gene TRBD1, 7 bases. The V gene lost 11 bases and the J gene lost 4 bases, with 15 bases spanning the gap. There are 13 residues in the CDR3. CDR1 is SGHAT, CDR2 FQNNGV, per germline. The full variable domain, with the rest looked up from reference TRBV11-2 and TRBJ2-1, is EAGVAQSPRYKIIEKRQSVAFWCNPISGHATLYWYQQILGQGPKLLIQFQNNGVVDDSQLPKDRFSAERLKGVDSTLKIQPAKLEDSAVYLCASGGGPYNEQFFGPGTRLTVL.